One and the same sample provided the 7 T cell receptor beta chains below, sequenced in a study of blood T cells in healthy people across ages. Together with a sample-barcoded 5' primer, a J-beta primer mix was included in a second PCR lasting about 7 to 11 cycles. TCRdb processed the 5' RACE reads anew with MiXCR; each CDR3 protein has one entry. The sample has over 1,500,000 distinct CDR3 sequences, roughly two fifths seen once. Material: blood. Receptor source: a human donor in good health.

The sample holds a few counts of this clonotype. V gene TRBV11-2 combines with J gene TRBJ2-7; D unresolved. Trimming removed 5 bases at V and 3 bases at J, with 14 bases between. Germline CDR1 and CDR2: SGHAT and FQNNGV. The CDR3 totals 14 residues. For the CDR3, the DNA is TGTGCCAGCAGCACACCGACGCAAAACTACGAGCAGTACTTC. This encodes CASSTPTQNYEQYF.

Many counts were recorded for this clonotype. The rearrangement joins TRBV5-1 to TRBJ1-5; 8 bases fit TRBD1. In germline, CDR1 is SGHRS, CDR2 YFSETQ. Trimming removed 1 base from V and 6 bases from J; junction bases left unmatched: 3. This CDR3 has 14 amino acids. CDR3 region: CASSLTGGGQPQHF. CDR3 sequence (DNA): TGCGCCAGCAGCTTGACAGGGGGAGGTCAGCCCCAGCATTTT.

This chain links TRBV6-5 with TRBJ2-5; a weak D match, TRBD2 (5 bases). CDR3 length: 14 residues. V dropped 2 bases and J dropped 11 bases, with 18 bases sitting between them. CDR1 MNHEY and CDR2 SVGAGI come from the germline V gene. Here the CDR3 reads CASSYGERYNEQYF. DNA of the CDR3: TGTGCCAGCAGTTACGGGGAGCGCTACAATGAGCAGTACTTC.

This chain links TRBV29-1 with TRBJ2-2; no reliable D call. The V end was cut by 3 bases, the J end by 4 bases, with 6 bases between. CDR1 and CDR2 from the germline V gene are SQVTM and ANQGSEA. The CDR3 covers 12 residues. In DNA, the CDR3 is TGCAGCGTTGAGGGTTCCACCGGGGAGCTGTTTTTT. It translates to CSVEGSTGELFF.

CDR3 in DNA: TGTGCCAGTAGTCCCTGGGTGGACACTGAAGCTTTCTTT. Its translation is CASSPWVDTEAFF. The rearrangement joins TRBV19 to TRBJ1-1; D remains ambiguous. From germline, CDR1 is LNHDA and CDR2 SQIVND (reference sequence). V lost 5 bases, J lost 3 bases, and 10 bases lay in between. CDR3 length: 13 residues.

This clonotype was found once. The V gene is TRBV6-5, the J gene TRBJ1-2; D gene unclear. V shed 0 bases and J shed 7 bases, with 12 bases lying between them. Germline CDR1 reads MNHEY; CDR2 reads SVGAGI. This CDR3 region has 14 residues. CDR3 DNA sequence: TGTGCCAGCAGTTACTCATCCGGGTTGGGTGGCTACACCTTC. Translated, it gives CASSYSSGLGGYTF.

The CDR3 region is CASSPSGGAGGQFF. In DNA, the CDR3 is TGTGCCAGCAGCCCCTCTGGGGGGGCCGGTGGGCAGTTCTTC. J is TRBJ2-1 and V is TRBV7-2, with D possibly being TRBD2 (7 bases). The germline V gene encodes CDR1 SGHTA and CDR2 FQGNSA. CDR3 length equals 14 residues. V was shortened by 5 bases and J by 12 bases, with 20 bases between the two germline ends.